The 9 T cell receptor beta chains reported below all come from one sample, sequenced in a study of cytomegalovirus exposure and HLA in healthy donors. The PCR employed 60 Vbeta primers together with 13 Jbeta primers. Sequencing was performed with immunoSEQ multiplex PCR; in TCRdb, only in-frame clones are kept and a portion is missing. The repertoire includes fewer than 150,000 clones, 70% to 80% of them detected once, and almost 4% sits in the top ten. Sequenced material: PBMCs. The receptors were sampled from a man between 18 and 29 years old in good health and CMV-seronegative.

The chain has TRBV28 and TRBJ2-5; D is ambiguous. The CDR3 is made up of 14 amino acids. The germline CDR1 and CDR2 sequences are MDHEN and SYDVKM. The germline V and J ends were trimmed by 5 bases and 2 bases, with 12 bases remaining between them. As DNA, the CDR3 is TGTGCCAGCAGTGGGCTGATAGATCAAGAGACCCAGTACTTC. This sequence encodes CASSGLIDQETQYF.

The DNA for the CDR3 is TGTGCCAGCAGCGTAGCAACAGCGAACACTGAAGCTTTCTTT. Translating it yields CASSVATANTEAFF. The chain couples TRBV9 to TRBJ1-1; D gene unclear. Trimming stripped 0 bases from V and 1 base from J, with 7 bases between. The CDR3 runs to 14 residues. CDR1 is SGDLS, CDR2 YYNGEE, per germline. The full variable domain, rest sourced from reference TRBV9 and TRBJ1-1, is DSGVTQTPKHLITATGQRVTLRCSPRSGDLSVYWYQQSLDQGLQFLIQYYNGEERAKGNILERFSAQQFPDLHSELNLSSLELGDSALYFCASSVATANTEAFFGQGTRLTVV.

As to this clone: The junction does not match germline at one end; this may be a read error. The chain combines TRBV27 with TRBJ2-2, with D perhaps TRBD2 (6 bases). Germline V gives CDR1 MNHEY, CDR2 SMNVEV (reference sequence). The CDR3 length is 15 residues. This CDR3 is CASSLTSLNTGELLF. Written as DNA, the CDR3 is TGTGCCAGCAGTTTAACTAGCCTTAACACCGGGGAGCTGCTTTTT.

The chain recombines TRBV7-7 with TRBJ2-3, with 7 bases fitting TRBD1. The CDR3 consists of 14 residues. V lost 4 bases and J lost 1; bases outside the gene matches: 2. Germline lookup yields CDR1 SSHAT and CDR2 FNYEAQ (reference sequence). The CDR3 here is CASSSGQGTDTQYF. The CDR3 coding sequence is TGTGCCAGCAGCTCCGGACAGGGCACAGATACGCAGTATTTT.

This chain uses TRBV6-5 with TRBJ2-7, with 9 bases matching TRBD1. CDR3 length: 15 amino acids. Germline CDR1 MNHEY, CDR2 SVGAGI. Trimming at V came to 0 bases and at J to 2 bases, leaving 2 bases not matched to a gene. This CDR3 reads CASSYSGQGPYEQYF. The CDR3 DNA sequence: TGTGCCAGCAGTTACTCAGGACAGGGGCCCTACGAGCAGTACTTC.

The rearrangement uses TRBV28 and TRBJ1-4; D is unclear. In germline, CDR1 is MDHEN, CDR2 SYDVKM. This CDR3 region has 16 residues. V lost 1 base, J lost 2 bases, and 11 bases lay in between. DNA for the CDR3: TGTGCCAGCAGTTTATCTGTGGCACCTACTAATGAAAAACTGTTTTTT. As protein: CASSLSVAPTNEKLFF.

The chain is built from TRBV5-4 and TRBJ2-7, with TRBD1 identical over 7 bases. Losses at the gene ends were 4 bases for V and 1 base for J; bases not matched to a gene: 5. Germline CDR1 SGHNT, CDR2 YYREEE (reference sequence). The CDR3 is 14 residues long. CDR3 region: CASSAPGQSYEQYF. DNA for the CDR3: TGTGCCAGCAGCGCCCCGGGACAGTCCTACGAGCAGTACTTC.

The V and J genes are TRBV6-5 and TRBJ1-1; the match to TRBD1 covers 8 bases. Germline V CDR1 and CDR2: MNHEY, SVGAGI. V shed 3 bases, J shed 4 bases, and the junction held 7 bases outside the gene matches. This CDR3 is built from 15 residues. The CDR3 DNA sequence: TGTGCCAGCAGTTATACCCCGGACAGGGTCACTGAAGCTTTCTTT. This codes for CASSYTPDRVTEAFF.

The chain combines TRBV27 with TRBJ2-7, with D uncertain. The germline V and J ends were trimmed by 2 bases and 3 bases, with 11 bases remaining between them. There are 14 residues in the CDR3. Germline CDR1 and CDR2: MNHEY and SMNVEV (reference sequence). In DNA form, the CDR3 reads TGTGCCAGCAGTTTAGGGCCGGCATACTACGAGCAGTACTTC. Its translation is CASSLGPAYYEQYF.